The 25 T cell receptor beta chains reported below all come from one sample, sequenced in a study of beta chain features in type 1 diabetes. Expressed TCRB transcripts were sequenced because the entire RNA isolate underwent reverse transcription. Profiled with immunoSEQ multiplex PCR; TCRdb holds only in-frame clones, not every one. The sample comprises a few hundred thousand clones, 25% to 35% of which are singletons, and roughly 4% rests with the top ten. Sequenced input: central memory CD4+ T cells from blood. Source of these receptors: a man aged 25-45 years in good health.

CDR3 sequence reads: CASSQGSSYEQYF. The DNA of the CDR3 is TGTGCCAGCAGCCAGGGGAGCTCCTACGAGCAGTACTTC. The chain has TRBV14 and TRBJ2-7, with D perhaps matching TRBD2 (5 bases). The CDR3 consists of 13 residues. Germline lookup yields CDR1 SGHDN and CDR2 FVKESK. Trimming pared 3 bases from V and 0 bases from J, leaving 6 bases between.

V and J are TRBV7-8 and TRBJ2-5, with 8 positions matching TRBD2. CDR1 is SGHVS and CDR2 is FQNEAQ in the germline V gene. The CDR3 covers 15 residues. The junction had 9 bases not matched to a gene; V was cut back by 5 bases and J by 4 bases. CDR3 protein: CASSQSEAGGETQYF. For the CDR3, the DNA is TGTGCCAGCAGCCAGAGTGAGGCGGGAGGAGAGACCCAGTACTTC.

J is TRBJ2-3 and V is TRBV6-5; TRBD1 might be the D (6 bases). V was pared by 6 bases and J by 0 bases, with 13 bases between. This CDR3 spans 15 amino acids. Germline V gives CDR1 MNHEY, CDR2 SVGAGI. In nucleotides, the CDR3 is TGTGCCAGCAGCGGATTGACAGGTAGCACAGATACGCAGTATTTT. As protein: CASSGLTGSTDTQYF.

This clone occurred many times. CDR3 in amino acids: CASRRGPEAFF. In DNA form, the CDR3 reads TGTGCCAGCAGACGCGGTCCTGAAGCTTTCTTT. This sequence joins TRBV7-2 and TRBJ1-1; D unresolved. Trimming pared 6 bases from V and 6 bases from J, leaving 8 bases between. Germline V CDR1 and CDR2: SGHTA, FQGNSA. The CDR3 runs 11 residues.

The chain joins TRBV2 to TRBJ1-5, with 8 bases identical to TRBD1. J was trimmed by 7 bases and V by 4 bases; bases with no gene match: 6. Germline lookup yields CDR1 SNHLY and CDR2 FYNNEI. The CDR3 length is 14 residues. CDR3 sequence: CASSGIDRGQPQHF. CDR3 sequence (DNA): TGTGCCAGCAGTGGTATAGACAGGGGACAGCCCCAGCATTTT.

J is TRBJ1-2 and V is TRBV19; unclear D gene. Germline V lookup: CDR1 LNHDA, CDR2 SQIVND (reference sequence). V was pared by 2 bases and J by 4 bases, with 17 bases between. The CDR3 extends over 16 amino acids. Written as DNA, the CDR3 is TGTGCCAGTAGTATATCTCACGAGTGGAGTGTCTATGGCTACACCTTC. Protein product: CASSISHEWSVYGYTF.

The chain combines TRBV28 with TRBJ2-5, with TRBD2 identical over 9 bases. Losses at the gene ends were 3 bases for V and 5 bases for J; bases not matched to a gene: 7. Germline CDR1 and CDR2: MDHEN and SYDVKM. CDR3 length equals 15 residues. The DNA of the CDR3 is TGTGCCAGCAGTTTGAGGCTAGCGGGATGGGAGACCCAGTACTTC. Translation gives CASSLRLAGWETQYF.

The chain is built from TRBV28 and TRBJ2-4, with 7 bases identical to TRBD2. Germline V CDR1 and CDR2: MDHEN, SYDVKM. V gave up 6 bases and J gave up 0 bases; unmatched junction bases: 5. This CDR3 comprises 15 residues. In DNA, the CDR3 is TGTGCCAGCAGACCAGCGGGACTAGCCAAAAACATTCAGTACTTC. Translation: CASRPAGLAKNIQYF.

V usage is TRBV7-9 and J usage is TRBJ1-4; unclear D gene. Trimming took 2 bases from V and 5 from J, leaving 18 bases between them. Germline CDR1 and CDR2: SEHNR and FQNEAQ (reference sequence). The CDR3 covers 17 residues. In DNA, the CDR3 is TGTGCCAGCAGCTTAAGTTTCTGGGGAGAGGGAAATGAAAAACTGTTTTTT. It encodes CASSLSFWGEGNEKLFF.

V is TRBV30 and J is TRBJ2-7; TRBD2 matches 11 bases. The germline CDR1 and CDR2 sequences are GTSNPN and SVGIG (reference sequence). Germline trimming cut 4 bases from V and 7 bases from J; bases unmatched to any gene: 12. The CDR3 is 15 amino acids. CDR3 DNA: TGTGCCTGGACCCCGAGTGTGTTAGCGGGGGGGGAGCAGTACTTC. Translating gives CAWTPSVLAGGEQYF.

The chain joins TRBV5-4 to TRBJ2-1, with D unresolved. Per the germline V gene, CDR1 is SGHNT and CDR2 is YYREEE (reference sequence). The CDR3 is 13 residues long. The V and J ends lost 2 bases and 6 bases respectively, with 9 bases between them. Written as DNA, the CDR3 is TGTGCCAGCAGCTTTGACCCGGTCAATGAGCAGTTCTTC. This codes for CASSFDPVNEQFF.

This clone has more than one count but fewer than ten. The V and J genes are TRBV27 and TRBJ2-1; D is possibly TRBD2 (5 bases). The CDR3 loop spans 14 amino acids. Trimming took 3 bases from V and 4 from J, leaving 10 bases between them. Germline CDR1 MNHEY, CDR2 SMNVEV (reference sequence). CDR3 nucleotides: TGTGCCAGCAGTTTGGACTGGCGATACAATGAGCAGTTCTTC. Translation gives CASSLDWRYNEQFF.

This clone was seen a few times. The chain employs TRBV5-1 and TRBJ2-1; 11 bases fit TRBD2. Germline V gives CDR1 SGHRS, CDR2 YFSETQ. The V and J ends lost 4 bases and 10 bases, in that order; junction bases with no gene match: 4. There are 13 residues in the CDR3. Here the CDR3 DNA reads TGCGCCAGCAGCGTTTCTAGCGGGAGGGAGCAGTTCTTC. Encoded protein: CASSVSSGREQFF.

This sequence joins TRBV11-2 and TRBJ2-7; 9 bases match TRBD1. The CDR3 is 15 residues long. Germline CDR1 and CDR2: SGHAT and FQNNGV. Trimming took 5 bases from V and 1 from J; bases not matched to a gene: 6. CDR3 sequence (DNA): TGTGCCAGCAGCACAACAGGGGGCGCTTCCTACGAGCAGTACTTC. The encoded protein is CASSTTGGASYEQYF.

The chain employs TRBV6-5 and TRBJ1-1; 7 bases fit TRBD1. The CDR3 runs to 14 residues. Looked up from germline, CDR1 is MNHEY and CDR2 is SVGAGI. Losses at the gene ends were 5 bases for V and 8 bases for J; bases not matched to a gene: 11. As DNA, the CDR3 is TGTGCCAGCAGTAGGGACAGCGAAGTCGGGGAAGCTTTCTTT. Translated: CASSRDSEVGEAFF.

The rearrangement links TRBV6-6 to TRBJ1-2; D call uncertain. The V gene's germline CDR1 is MNHNY and CDR2 SVGAGI (reference sequence). Trimming left V 6 bases short and J 2 bases short, with 10 bases between. This CDR3 has 13 amino acids. CDR3 DNA: TGTGCCAGCAGCCCCGGGCAGAACTATGGCTACACCTTC. Translated: CASSPGQNYGYTF.

In this sample, this clone turned up many times. This chain connects TRBV2 to TRBJ2-3; D gene uncertain. The CDR3 has 10 residues. Trimming left V 7 bases short and J 5 bases short, with 4 bases between. In germline, CDR1 is SNHLY, CDR2 FYNNEI. Here the CDR3 DNA reads TGTGCCAGCAAGTTAGATACGCAGTATTTT. This codes for CASKLDTQYF.

The chain recombines TRBV4-1 with TRBJ2-3, with 9 positions matching TRBD1. This CDR3 spans 15 amino acids. CDR1 MGHRA and CDR2 YSYEKL come from the germline V gene. V lost 5 bases, J lost 2 bases, and 5 bases stayed unmatched. CDR3 in DNA: TGCGCCAGCAGCTCCCGGACAGGGGACACAGATACGCAGTATTTT. This translates into CASSSRTGDTDTQYF.

This clone was observed a few times. The gene calls are TRBV25-1 and TRBJ1-5; D unresolved. This CDR3 is built from 16 residues. Trimming pared 4 bases from V and 1 base from J, leaving 14 bases between. The germline gives CDR1 MGHDK, CDR2 SYGVNS. The CDR3, as DNA: TGTGCCAGCAGTGCTTCCGCCCGAGGGAGCAATCAGCCCCAGCATTTT. As protein: CASSASARGSNQPQHF.

This clone was seen only a few times. The chain is built from TRBV21-1 and TRBJ1-1. TRBV21-1 is an annotated pseudogene. CDR3 size: 15 residues. The DNA for the CDR3 is TGTGCCAGCAGCAAGGCGGACGACCGTATCCGAGAAGCTTTCTTT. Protein product: CASSKADDRIREAFF.

This clone was observed a handful of times. CDR3 residues: CASSLVLSSGGDTQYF. CDR3 bases: TGTGCCAGCAGCTTAGTCCTATCTAGCGGGGGAGATACGCAGTATTTT. V is TRBV11-2 and J is TRBJ2-3, with TRBD2 matching 10 bases. The V gene's germline CDR1 is SGHAT and CDR2 FQNNGV. The CDR3 extends over 16 amino acids. J lost 5 bases, V lost 1 base, and 6 bases had no gene match.

This chain links TRBV5-1 with TRBJ2-1, with 10 bases fitting TRBD2. The CDR3 sequence is 15 residues long. Germline V CDR1 and CDR2: SGHRS, YFSETQ. With V trimmed by 0 bases and J by 8 bases, 5 bases remained unmatched. Written as DNA, the CDR3 is TGCGCCAGCAGCTTGGGGGCTAGCGGGAGCTATGAGCAGTTCTTC. This codes for CASSLGASGSYEQFF. The whole variable domain, remainder taken from reference TRBV5-1 and TRBJ2-1, is KAGVTQTPRYLIKTRGQQVTLSCSPISGHRSVSWYQQTPGQGLQFLFEYFSETQRNKGNFPGRFSGRQFSNSRSEMNVSTLELGDSALYLCASSLGASGSYEQFFGPGTRLTVL.

The chain links TRBV5-1 to TRBJ2-5; TRBD1 agrees at 8 bases. V trimming: 4 bases; J trimming: 4 bases; junction bases outside the gene matches: 9. The germline V gene encodes CDR1 SGHRS and CDR2 YFSETQ. CDR3 size: 15 residues. The CDR3 protein is CASSPTGVKGETQYF. The CDR3 DNA follows: TGCGCCAGCAGCCCGACAGGGGTAAAGGGAGAGACCCAGTACTTC.

This clone was picked up a small number of times. The same CDR3 can be traced to other DNA sequences in this sample. This chain uses TRBV7-2 with TRBJ2-3, with D perhaps matching TRBD2 (5 bases). The CDR3 consists of 15 residues. The germline V and J ends were trimmed by 1 base and 1 base, with 9 bases remaining between them. Germline CDR1 is SGHTA and CDR2 is FQGNSA. CDR3 DNA sequence: TGTGCCAGCAGCTTAGGACGGGGAGGCACAGATACGCAGTATTTT. It translates to CASSLGRGGTDTQYF.

This chain joins TRBV18 and TRBJ1-5; D remains unclear. V was trimmed by 4 bases and J by 2 bases, leaving 12 bases between them. The CDR3 loop spans 15 amino acids. CDR1 is KGHSH and CDR2 is LQKENI in the germline V gene. CDR3 in amino acids: CASSLSGVGNQPQHF. For the CDR3, the DNA is TGTGCCAGCTCACTCTCAGGAGTAGGCAATCAGCCCCAGCATTTT.